This T cell receptor beta chain was sequenced for a study of T cell responses to AZD1222 COVID-19 vaccine. Regarding the study as a whole: The study found vaccine-associated CD4 TCRs spanning spike, dominant at 160-218 and 743-854.

CDR3 length equals 15 residues. Germline CDR1 GTSNPN, CDR2 SVGIG (reference sequence). V shed 5 bases and J shed 3 bases, with 18 bases lying between them. A remark on this clone: The antigen is not known.

Using immunoSEQ multiplex PCR, the repertoire was profiled, and TCRdb retains in-frame clones only, with some absent. The sample lists more than 120,000 clones; around 83% were seen once. The receptor comes from an adult who received the AZD1222 COVID-19 vaccine. The J gene is TRBJ2-3, the V gene TRBV30; D may be TRBD1 (6 bases). Sequenced here: peripheral blood, sampled 28 days after the second AZD1222 dose. Here the CDR3 DNA reads TGTGCCTGGGGCCCTGGGACATCAGGGACAGATACGCAGTATTTT. It codes for CAWGPGTSGTDTQYF.